The 22 T cell receptor beta chains below were found in one sample sequenced in a study of CD8 T cells in ankylosing spondylitis (TCRdb year 2017). Preparation of the library involved 5' RACE. Data came from an Illumina HiSeq 2500. The public reads were reprocessed in TCRdb via fastp at Q25 and MiXCR, keeping in-frame beta chains. Each entry merges the rows of one CDR3 protein and shows their most common DNA and genes. Counted in this sample were approximately 88,000 distinct CDR3 sequences; around 9.4% of them appeared once. The ten top clones hold approximately 5.5% of the sample. What was sequenced was blood, either unsorted or a sorted T cell fraction (not recorded which). These receptors were collected from a male donor with ankylosing spondylitis or in good health (not recorded which).

There are many counts of this clonotype. The chain joins TRBV5-1 to TRBJ1-2; 7 bases match TRBD1. V lost 4 bases, J lost 3 bases, and 9 bases stayed unmatched. CDR1 is SGHRS, CDR2 YFSETQ, per germline. The CDR3 totals 15 residues. In DNA, the CDR3 is TGCGCCAGCAGCGGGGACAGCGCGGGACACTATGGCTACACCTTC. As protein: CASSGDSAGHYGYTF.

This clonotype was counted ten times or more. The J gene is TRBJ2-7, the V gene TRBV12-3 or TRBV12-4; D could derive from TRBD1 or TRBD2 (6 bases each). The ends were cut back, 3 bases at V and 1 base at J, with 10 bases in the middle. The CDR3 runs to 14 residues. The CDR3 is CASSFGGYSYEQYF. The CDR3 DNA sequence: TGTGCCAGCAGTTTCGGGGGCTATTCCTACGAGCAGTACTTC.

This clonotype was picked up many times. The V and J genes are TRBV6-1 and TRBJ2-3, with 8 bases matching TRBD2. The germline gives CDR1 MNHNS, CDR2 SASEGT. Losses at the gene ends were 8 bases for V and 0 bases for J; bases not matched to a gene: 7. CDR3 length: 15 amino acids. CDR3 DNA: TGTGCCAGCGGAGGACTAGCCGGGAGCACAGATACGCAGTATTTT. Translation: CASGGLAGSTDTQYF.

In this sample, this clonotype turned up many times. This sequence joins TRBV20-1 and TRBJ2-3; maybe TRBD2 (6 bases). The germline V gene has CDR1 DFQATT and CDR2 SNEGSKA (reference sequence). The CDR3 spans 14 residues. V lost 8 bases and J lost 0, with 15 bases in between. The CDR3 protein is CSWLAPTSTDTQYF. CDR3 sequence (DNA): TGCAGTTGGCTAGCGCCAACTAGCACAGATACGCAGTATTTT.

This clonotype has ten or more counts. This rearrangement joins TRBV3-1 to TRBJ1-3; unclear D gene. The CDR3 length is 14 residues. Germline CDR1 LGHDT, CDR2 YNNKEL (reference sequence). The germline V and J ends were trimmed by 1 base and 4 bases, with 8 bases remaining between them. The CDR3, as DNA: TGTGCCAGCAGCCAAGTGGGGTCGGGAAACACCATATATTTT. It yields the protein CASSQVGSGNTIYF. The full variable domain, completed using reference TRBV3-1 and TRBJ1-3, is DTAVSQTPKYLVTQMGNDKSIKCEQNLGHDTMYWYKQDSKKFLKIMFSYNNKELIINETVPNRFSPKSPDKAHLNLHINSLELGDSAVYFCASSQVGSGNTIYFGEGSWLTVV.

This clonotype was seen only a few times. The V gene is TRBV20-1, the J gene TRBJ2-7; 9 bases agree with TRBD1. The CDR3 runs to 15 residues. Germline V gives CDR1 DFQATT, CDR2 SNEGSKA (reference sequence). J lost 5 bases, V lost 0 bases, and 8 bases had no gene match. The CDR3 protein is CSARDSGTGIDEQYF. The CDR3, as DNA: TGCAGTGCTAGAGATAGTGGGACAGGGATCGACGAGCAGTACTTC.

This clonotype has at least ten counts. This chain joins TRBV5-1 and TRBJ2-1; D possibly corresponds to TRBD2 (5 bases). This CDR3 region has 14 residues. CDR1 SGHRS and CDR2 YFSETQ come from the germline V gene. Trimming removed 7 bases at V and 2 bases at J, with 13 bases between. The CDR3: CASQLGETYNEQFF. DNA of the CDR3: TGCGCCAGCCAACTTGGGGAGACCTACAATGAGCAGTTCTTC.

The table lists this clonotype with many counts. The V gene is TRBV20-1, the J gene TRBJ2-1; 9 bases agree with TRBD1. Trimming at V came to 8 bases and at J to 6 bases, leaving 11 bases not matched to a gene. Per the germline V gene, CDR1 is DFQATT and CDR2 is SNEGSKA (reference sequence). The CDR3 runs to 14 residues. CDR3 sequence (DNA): TGCAGTCTAACAGGGGGCTCCCTTTCCAATGAGCAGTTCTTC. Protein product: CSLTGGSLSNEQFF.

This clonotype was seen many times. The chain links TRBV2 to TRBJ2-7; 10 bases align to TRBD2. Losses at the gene ends were 5 bases for V and 6 bases for J; bases not matched to a gene: 4. The germline gives CDR1 SNHLY, CDR2 FYNNEI. This CDR3 comprises 13 residues. In nucleotides, the CDR3 is TGTGCCAGCAGTAGCGGGGGGGAGGTCGAGCAGTACTTC. Its protein product is CASSSGGEVEQYF.

This clonotype was counted ten times or more. This rearrangement joins TRBV4-2 to TRBJ2-6, with D possibly being TRBD1 (6 bases). V lost 0 bases and J 2 bases, leaving 17 bases between the germline ends. The CDR3 is 19 amino acids. Germline CDR1 is LGHNA and CDR2 is YNFKEQ. CDR3 nucleotide sequence: TGTGCCAGCAGCCAAGATTGGGCAGCAGGGGTCCCTGGGGCCAACGTCCTGACTTTC. Its protein product is CASSQDWAAGVPGANVLTF.

The chain has TRBV14 and TRBJ2-7; tentatively, D is TRBD1 (5 bases). Between the trimmed V and J ends, which lost 1 base and 5 bases, there was a span of 9 bases. CDR1 and CDR2 (germline): SGHDN, FVKESK. The length of the CDR3 is 13 residues. The CDR3 reads CASSQVGLDEQYF. CDR3 DNA: TGTGCCAGCAGCCAAGTGGGGCTGGACGAGCAGTACTTC.

This clonotype appeared many times. In nucleotides, the CDR3 is TGTGCCAGCAGCTCGCAGACACAGAACACTGAAGCTTTCTTT. The encoded protein is CASSSQTQNTEAFF. This chain links TRBV7-2 with TRBJ1-1; D not certain. Germline CDR1 reads SGHTA; CDR2 reads FQGNSA. The CDR3 spans 14 residues. V was clipped by 4 bases and J by 1 base, with 10 bases between them. The whole variable domain, filled in from reference TRBV7-2 and TRBJ1-1, reads GAGVSQSPSNKVTEKGKDVELRCDPISGHTALYWYRQSLGQGLEFLIYFQGNSAPDKSGLPSDRFSAERTGGSVSTLTIQRTQQEDSAVYLCASSSQTQNTEAFFGQGTRLTVV.

This clonotype was seen ten or more times. The chain is built from TRBV20-1 and TRBJ2-7, with no clear D. V was cut by 6 bases and J by 7 bases, with 13 bases left in between. The CDR3 is 11 amino acids. CDR1 and CDR2 from the germline V gene are DFQATT and SNEGSKA (reference sequence). The CDR3 loop is CSASNNREQYF. The CDR3 DNA follows: TGCAGTGCCAGCAACAACCGGGAGCAGTACTTC.

This clonotype was counted ten times or more. The chain carries TRBV5-1 and TRBJ2-7; 10 bases fit TRBD2. With V trimmed by 4 bases and J by 6 bases, 7 bases remained unmatched. Germline-derived CDR1 and CDR2 are SGHRS and YFSETQ. This CDR3 is 14 amino acids long. The CDR3 reads CASSRTSGVLEQYF. CDR3 bases: TGCGCCAGCAGCCGGACTAGCGGTGTTCTCGAGCAGTACTTC.

This clonotype was picked up many times. This chain uses TRBV9 with TRBJ2-5; tentative D call: TRBD2 (6 bases). CDR1 and CDR2 from the germline V gene are SGDLS and YYNGEE. Trimming took 4 bases from V and 2 from J, leaving 12 bases between them. The CDR3 is 14 residues long. The CDR3 region has the DNA TGTGCCAGCAGCCCGCAGACTAGGCAAGAGACCCAGTACTTC. Protein: CASSPQTRQETQYF.

This clonotype was counted ten times or more. The chain joins TRBV20-1 to TRBJ2-3; TRBD2 aligns across 8 bases. The CDR3 contains 14 residues. The trim removed 8 bases at V and 2 bases at J, leaving 9 bases unmatched. Germline assignment: CDR1 DFQATT and CDR2 SNEGSKA (reference sequence). The CDR3 nucleotides read TGCAGTACCCAGAGCGGGGGATACACAGATACGCAGTATTTT. Translation: CSTQSGGYTDTQYF.

This clonotype was picked up many times. J is TRBJ1-5 and V is TRBV6-5, with D possibly TRBD1 on 5 matching bases. This CDR3 spans 14 amino acids. Germline CDR1 and CDR2: MNHEY and SVGAGI. V lost 4 bases and J lost 4, with 11 bases in between. In DNA, the CDR3 is TGTGCCAGCAGTTTGGGACGGAGGAATCAGCCCCAGCATTTT. Translating it yields CASSLGRRNQPQHF.

This chain links TRBV7-9 with TRBJ2-7; D gene uncertain. V shed 5 bases and J shed 2 bases, with 19 bases lying between them. Germline V gene lookup returns CDR1 SEHNR and CDR2 FQNEAQ (reference sequence). There are 16 residues in the CDR3. The CDR3 here is CASSLEGQAKPYEQYF. The DNA for the CDR3 is TGTGCCAGCAGCCTGGAAGGGCAGGCAAAACCCTACGAGCAGTACTTC.

The J gene is TRBJ2-1, the V gene TRBV5-1, with 7 nucleotides matching TRBD1. Germline lookup yields CDR1 SGHRS and CDR2 YFSETQ. The CDR3 runs to 14 residues. V was pared by 3 bases and J by 8 bases, with 8 bases of the junction left unmatched. CDR3 sequence: CASSSRQGGYEQFF. CDR3 bases: TGCGCCAGCAGCTCCCGACAGGGTGGGTATGAGCAGTTCTTC.

This clonotype was seen at least ten times. This sequence joins TRBV5-6 and TRBJ2-5; TRBD1 agrees at 9 bases. The CDR3 runs to 15 residues. Germline V lookup: CDR1 SGHDT, CDR2 YYEEEE. J was trimmed by 5 bases and V by 0 bases; bases with no gene match: 5. As DNA, the CDR3 is TGTGCCAGCAGCTTGGTGTACAGGGGGCTGGAGACCCAGTACTTC. Protein product: CASSLVYRGLETQYF.

This clonotype was seen more than once but under ten times. The genes are TRBV5-1 and TRBJ2-5, with D tentatively TRBD1 (6 bases). This CDR3 region has 15 residues. CDR1 is SGHRS, CDR2 YFSETQ, per germline. Trimming took off 1 base at V and 4 bases at J, with 14 bases between the two ends. The CDR3 DNA reads as TGCGCCAGCAGCTTGAGTGCAGGGGCTGCAGAGACCCAGTACTTC. The encoded protein is CASSLSAGAAETQYF.

This clonotype was counted ten times or more. The rearrangement uses TRBV19 and TRBJ2-5; D not certain. The germline V gene encodes CDR1 LNHDA and CDR2 SQIVND (reference sequence). Trimming stripped 5 bases from V and 6 bases from J, with 16 bases between. This CDR3 has 14 residues. Written as DNA, the CDR3 is TGTGCCAGTAGTCCGGGTCTCCGATCTCAGACCCAGTACTTC. It codes for CASSPGLRSQTQYF.